The 18 T cell receptor beta chains presented below share a single source sample, sequenced in a study of T cells after yellow fever vaccination. TCRdb passed the 5' RACE reads through MiXCR, listing each CDR3 protein once. The table lists under 80,000 distinct CDR3 sequences, 7.4% of them singletons. Sequencing used CD8+ T cells sorted from PBMCs, obtained 15 days after the yellow fever booster vaccination. The receptors come from a man aged 25-40 years who received the YFV17D yellow fever vaccine.

Many counts were recorded for this clonotype. The chain couples TRBV5-1 to TRBJ2-2, with D possibly being TRBD1 or TRBD2 (5 bases each). The V gene's germline CDR1 is SGHRS and CDR2 YFSETQ. The V gene lost 4 bases and the J gene lost 0 bases, with 10 bases spanning the gap. This CDR3 spans 15 amino acids. This chain's CDR3 is CASSPWGSNTGELFF. CDR3 in DNA: TGCGCCAGCAGCCCCTGGGGGTCGAACACCGGGGAGCTGTTTTTT.

The table lists this clonotype with many counts. The chain carries TRBV18 and TRBJ2-3; D unclear. Germline-derived CDR1 and CDR2 are KGHSH and LQKENI. The CDR3 consists of 14 residues. Trimming took off 3 bases at V and 4 bases at J, with 11 bases between the two ends. CDR3 bases: TGTGCCAGCTCACCTACCGACACTCCAGATACGCAGTATTTT. This encodes CASSPTDTPDTQYF.

This clonotype was recorded at least ten times. The V call is TRBV7-8, the J call TRBJ2-2, with 9 bases that match TRBD2. The junction had 11 bases not matched to a gene; V was cut back by 5 bases and J by 1 base. Germline CDR1 is SGHVS and CDR2 is FQNEAQ. This CDR3 contains 18 residues. The CDR3 loop reads CASSPHLSGRLNTGELFF. The CDR3 DNA reads TGTGCCAGCAGCCCTCACCTTAGCGGGAGACTGAACACCGGGGAGCTGTTTTTT. The full variable domain, with the rest looked up from reference TRBV7-8 and TRBJ2-2, is GAGVSQSPRYKVAKRGQDVALRCDPISGHVSLFWYQQALGQGPEFLTYFQNEAQLDKSGLPSDRFFAERPEGSVSTLKIQRTQQEDSAVYLCASSPHLSGRLNTGELFFGEGSRLTVL.

The chain links TRBV9 to TRBJ2-7; weak D call: TRBD2 (6 bases). Germline CDR1 SGDLS, CDR2 YYNGEE. The CDR3 covers 13 residues. The V gene lost 4 bases and the J gene lost 9 bases, with 17 bases spanning the gap. CDR3 sequence: CASSQGREERQYF. In DNA, the CDR3 is TGTGCCAGCAGCCAAGGCAGGGAGGAACGGCAGTACTTC.

This clonotype was counted at least ten times. The chain is built from TRBV12-3 or TRBV12-4 and TRBJ2-4, with D perhaps TRBD2 (6 bases). The CDR3 covers 14 residues. Trimming took off 6 bases at V and 1 base at J, with 10 bases between the two ends. The CDR3 DNA sequence: TGTGCCAGCAGCCTGGGGGGTGCCAAAAACATTCAGTACTTC. Its translation is CASSLGGAKNIQYF.

This clonotype was seen ten or more times. J is TRBJ1-6 and V is TRBV20-1, with D possibly TRBD1 on 5 matching bases. Trimming took off 0 bases at V and 7 bases at J, with 7 bases between the two ends. CDR3 length: 13 amino acids. CDR1 and CDR2 from the germline V gene are DFQATT and SNEGSKA (reference sequence). The CDR3 nucleotides are TGCAGTGCTAGAGACAGGGAGAATTCACCCCTCCACTTT. Its translation is CSARDRENSPLHF.

In its sample, this clonotype was seen many times. This chain joins TRBV5-1 and TRBJ2-3, with 7 nucleotides matching TRBD1. Per germline, CDR1 SGHRS and CDR2 YFSETQ. The CDR3 runs 14 residues. V lost 0 bases and J lost 6; bases outside the gene matches: 4. CDR3 DNA sequence: TGCGCCAGCAGCTTGGGACAGGGTGTGGATACGCAGTATTTT. Amino acids: CASSLGQGVDTQYF.

This clonotype showed up just a few times. This chain uses TRBV7-9 with TRBJ2-1, with 11 positions matching TRBD2. The CDR3 runs 17 residues. Germline V CDR1 and CDR2: SEHNR, FQNEAQ (reference sequence). Trimming at V came to 2 bases and at J to 2 bases, leaving 5 bases not matched to a gene. Here the CDR3 reads CASSLTPGLAAYNEQFF. The CDR3 nucleotides are TGTGCCAGCAGCTTAACCCCGGGACTAGCGGCCTACAATGAGCAGTTCTTC.

This clonotype was seen many times. This chain joins TRBV6-5 and TRBJ1-4; TRBD1 is a possible D gene (5 bases). This CDR3 comprises 15 residues. Germline V lookup: CDR1 MNHEY, CDR2 SVGAGI. Trimming shortened V by 2 bases and J by 5 bases, and 12 bases separated the two germline ends. As DNA, the CDR3 is TGTGCCAGCAGTTACGGGGGGGACGGGAATGAAAAACTGTTTTTT. Its translation is CASSYGGDGNEKLFF.

This clonotype is medium-sized (0.01 to 0.1%). The chain recombines TRBV10-3 with TRBJ2-7; a possible D gene is TRBD1 (5 bases). The CDR3 is 13 amino acids. In germline, CDR1 is ENHRY, CDR2 SYGVKD. The V end lost 2 bases, the J end lost 3 bases, and 8 bases lay between the germline ends. The CDR3, as DNA: TGTGCCATCAGTGAGAGGGGAAGCTACGAGCAGTACTTC. It is translated as CAISERGSYEQYF.

This clonotype was observed a handful of times. The CDR3 reads CASSQDRGPLHEQYF. CDR3 DNA: TGCGCCAGCAGCCAAGACAGGGGACCCTTACACGAGCAGTACTTC. The rearrangement links TRBV4-1 to TRBJ2-7, with D perhaps matching TRBD1 (6 bases). The CDR3 consists of 15 residues. Trimming cost V 0 bases and J 5 bases, with 14 bases left between them. Germline V gives CDR1 MGHRA, CDR2 YSYEKL.

This clonotype was seen repeatedly, ten times or more. This chain links TRBV10-3 with TRBJ2-1, with D hard to call. Per the germline V gene, CDR1 is ENHRY and CDR2 is SYGVKD. V gave up 2 bases and J gave up 0 bases, with 11 bases separating them. CDR3 length: 16 residues. In nucleotides, the CDR3 is TGTGCCATCAGTGAGGAGCTCCTAAGCTCCTACAATGAGCAGTTCTTC. Translated, it gives CAISEELLSSYNEQFF.

This clonotype was counted at least ten times. The rearrangement joins TRBV6-5 to TRBJ2-1; 10 positions match TRBD2. The trim removed 0 bases at V and 3 bases at J, leaving 2 bases unmatched. Germline V gene data show CDR1 as MNHEY and CDR2 as SVGAGI. The CDR3 is 16 residues long. CDR3 coding DNA: TGTGCCAGCAGTTACTCATCTAGCGGGAGCTACAATGAGCAGTTCTTC. Translated: CASSYSSSGSYNEQFF.

The chain recombines TRBV11-2 with TRBJ2-1; TRBD2 is a possible D gene (5 bases). Looked up from germline, CDR1 is SGHAT and CDR2 is FQNNGV. This CDR3 has 14 amino acids. V lost 5 bases and J 6 bases, leaving 14 bases between the germline ends. CDR3 in amino acids: CASSDTSGLNEQFF. The CDR3 DNA reads as TGTGCCAGCAGCGACACTAGTGGTCTCAATGAGCAGTTCTTC.

The sample holds a few counts of this clonotype. This sequence joins TRBV5-4 and TRBJ2-7; D possibly corresponds to TRBD2 (5 bases). Germline assignment: CDR1 SGHNT and CDR2 YYREEE (reference sequence). V was trimmed by 0 bases and J by 3 bases, leaving 10 bases between them. The CDR3 length is 14 residues. This chain's CDR3 is CASSLAGSLYEQYF. DNA of the CDR3: TGTGCCAGCAGCTTGGCGGGGAGTCTCTACGAGCAGTACTTC.

This clonotype has ten or more counts. This chain connects TRBV10-2 to TRBJ2-7; 8 bases are shared with TRBD1. This CDR3 has 11 amino acids. J lost 6 bases, V lost 10 bases, and 5 bases had no gene match. CDR1 is WSHSY and CDR2 is SAAADI in the germline V gene. The CDR3 reads CATSTGGEQYF. In DNA form, the CDR3 reads TGCGCCACCTCAACAGGGGGCGAGCAGTACTTC.

This clonotype was observed many times. The chain combines TRBV12-5 with TRBJ2-7; a possible D gene is TRBD1 (6 bases). V was clipped by 7 bases and J by 2 bases, with 12 bases between them. There are 13 residues in the CDR3. Germline values: CDR1 LGHNT, CDR2 FRNRAP. The CDR3 DNA reads TGTGCTAGTGAAGAAGGGGGTACCTACGAGCAGTACTTC. The encoded protein is CASEEGGTYEQYF.

In this sample, this clonotype turned up many times. This chain joins TRBV20-1 and TRBJ1-1; no firm D call. Germline CDR1 reads DFQATT; CDR2 reads SNEGSKA (reference sequence). V was clipped by 7 bases and J by 4 bases, with 10 bases between them. CDR3 size: 11 residues. CDR3 DNA sequence: TGCAGTGTTCAATGGGGCACTGAAGCTTTCTTT. Translated, it gives CSVQWGTEAFF.